What follows are 18 T cell receptor beta chains derived from one specimen sequenced in a study of cytomegalovirus exposure and HLA in healthy donors (dated by TCRdb to about 2017). Libraries came from the immunoSEQ multiplex PCR assay. Not all clones reach the TCRdb copy of this immuneACCESS table, which keeps in-frame sequences only. Checked studies attribute under half of the gap to unresolved V genes and leave the rest unexplained. This sample comprises some 240,000 clones, about 90% of them detected only once. The biggest ten clones account for around 1.2% of the sample. Material for sequencing was PBMCs. The receptors derive from a woman in her thirties in good health and CMV-seropositive.

The genes are TRBV13 and TRBJ2-7, with D uncertain. The CDR3 sequence is 12 residues long. V lost 4 bases and J lost 6, with 10 bases in between. Germline assignment: CDR1 PRHDT and CDR2 FYEKMQ (reference sequence). The CDR3 is CASSYTSAEQYF. The CDR3 DNA reads as TGTGCCAGCAGCTACACCTCCGCCGAGCAGTACTTC.

This chain connects TRBV18 to TRBJ2-1; D perhaps matches TRBD1 (5 bases). This CDR3 has 15 residues. The germline V gene encodes CDR1 KGHSH and CDR2 LQKENI. V lost 6 bases to trimming and J lost 7 bases, with 19 bases between them. CDR3 residues: CASSEQDSLQNEQFF. The DNA of the CDR3 is TGTGCCAGCTCTGAACAGGATAGCCTACAGAATGAGCAGTTCTTC.

V usage is TRBV9 and J usage is TRBJ1-2; 7 bases align to TRBD1. The CDR3 spans 15 residues. The junction had 6 bases not matched to a gene; V was cut back by 0 bases and J by 4 bases. Germline-derived CDR1 and CDR2 are SGDLS and YYNGEE. The CDR3 is CASSVVLQGVYGYTF. CDR3 in DNA: TGTGCCAGCAGCGTAGTGTTGCAGGGGGTCTATGGCTACACCTTC.

The rearrangement links TRBV30 to TRBJ1-4; D gene ambiguous. Germline V CDR1 and CDR2: GTSNPN, SVGIG (reference sequence). Trimming shortened V by 4 bases and J by 0 bases, and 9 bases separated the two germline ends. This CDR3 is built from 14 residues. As DNA, the CDR3 is TGTGCCTGGACCAGACAATCAACTAATGAAAAACTGTTTTTT. The encoded protein is CAWTRQSTNEKLFF.

For this clone: The junction differs from germline at one of its ends, possibly a read error. The chain has TRBV7-7 and TRBJ1-1; unclear D gene. Germline V gene lookup returns CDR1 SSHAT and CDR2 FNYEAQ (reference sequence). This CDR3 spans 13 amino acids. The CDR3 sequence: CASSFSWNTEAFF. The CDR3 DNA reads TGTGCTAGCAGCTTCTCCTGGAACACTGAAGCTTTCTTT. Filled out from reference TRBV7-7 and TRBJ1-1, the complete variable domain reads GAGVSQSPRYKVTKRGQDVTLRCDPISSHATLYWYQQALGQGPEFLTYFNYEAQPDKSGLPSDRFSAERPEGSISTLTIQRTEQRDSAMYRCASSFSWNTEAFFGQGTRLTVV.

This clone has only a few counts. The CDR3 spells CASSYEAGVFTGELFF. In nucleotides, the CDR3 is TGTGCCAGCAGTTACGAAGCGGGAGTGTTTACCGGGGAGCTGTTTTTT. The genes are TRBV6-5 and TRBJ2-2, with 8 bases lining up with TRBD2. Germline values: CDR1 MNHEY, CDR2 SVGAGI. The V gene end was trimmed by 2 bases and the J gene end by 5 bases; junction bases not matched to a gene: 7. The CDR3 has 16 amino acids.

The V and J genes are TRBV19 and TRBJ2-2, with TRBD2 matching 9 bases. The CDR3 length is 15 residues. Germline V gene lookup returns CDR1 LNHDA and CDR2 SQIVND (reference sequence). V was pared by 1 base and J by 7 bases, with 4 bases of the junction left unmatched. The CDR3 loop reads CASSIVAGAVGELFF. As DNA, the CDR3 is TGTGCCAGTAGTATAGTAGCGGGAGCGGTCGGGGAGCTGTTTTTT. The complete variable domain, with remaining parts taken from reference TRBV19 and TRBJ2-2, reads DGGITQSPKYLFRKEGQNVTLSCEQNLNHDAMYWYRQDPGQGLRLIYYSQIVNDFQKGDIAEGYSVSREKKESFPLTVTSAQKNPTAFYLCASSIVAGAVGELFFGEGSRLTVL.

V usage is TRBV5-6 and J usage is TRBJ1-5; D is ambiguous. The CDR3 is 17 residues long. V shed 1 base and J shed 2 bases, with 16 bases lying between them. CDR1 and CDR2 from the germline V gene are SGHDT and YYEEEE. The CDR3 spells CASSLRAGVNRNQPQHF. CDR3 sequence (DNA): TGTGCCAGCAGCTTGCGTGCCGGGGTGAACCGCAATCAGCCCCAGCATTTT.

This sequence joins TRBV27 and TRBJ2-5; 12 positions agree with TRBD2. The CDR3 consists of 14 residues. V dropped 3 bases and J dropped 5; count of bases not matched to a gene: 1. Germline V CDR1 and CDR2: MNHEY, SMNVEV (reference sequence). The chain's CDR3 is CASSLGTSGETQYF. The CDR3 region has the DNA TGTGCCAGCAGTTTGGGGACTAGCGGGGAGACCCAGTACTTC.

Here the CDR3 reads CASSLEGTGFNQPQHF. The CDR3, as DNA: TGTGCCAGCAGCTTAGAGGGGACAGGGTTTAATCAGCCCCAGCATTTT. V and J are TRBV5-5 and TRBJ1-5, with 9 bases fitting TRBD1. The CDR3 spans 16 residues. V was clipped by 2 bases and J by 4 bases; unmatched bases: 7. Per germline, CDR1 SGHKS and CDR2 YYEKEE (reference sequence).

The CDR3 region is CASTNSIGGRETDTQYF. The CDR3, as DNA: TGTGCCAGCACTAACTCGATAGGCGGGAGAGAGACAGATACGCAGTATTTT. The chain uses TRBV27 and TRBJ2-3; TRBD2 matches 7 bases. The CDR3 covers 17 residues. Germline-derived CDR1 and CDR2 are MNHEY and SMNVEV (reference sequence). Germline trimming cut 7 bases from V and 3 bases from J; bases unmatched to any gene: 16.

The chain employs TRBV10-3 and TRBJ2-5; weak D call: TRBD2 (5 bases). Germline CDR1 ENHRY, CDR2 SYGVKD. This CDR3 is 15 amino acids long. The V end lost 2 bases, the J end lost 0 bases, and 10 bases lay between the germline ends. CDR3 sequence (DNA): TGTGCCATCAGTGAGGGCAGCGGTTACCAAGAGACCCAGTACTTC. Translated, it gives CAISEGSGYQETQYF.

The chain combines TRBV2 with TRBJ1-2; TRBD1 might be the D (6 bases). Trimming shortened V by 4 bases and J by 7 bases, and 16 bases separated the two germline ends. This CDR3 region has 14 residues. CDR1 and CDR2 (germline): SNHLY, FYNNEI. The CDR3 nucleotides are TGTGCCAGCAGTGGGGGGCAAATCGTAATTGGCTACACCTTC. It yields the protein CASSGGQIVIGYTF.

The J gene is TRBJ2-7, the V gene TRBV30; maybe TRBD2 (6 bases). Germline CDR1 reads GTSNPN; CDR2 reads SVGIG (reference sequence). CDR3 length equals 10 residues. The ends were cut back, 8 bases at V and 6 bases at J, with 11 bases in the middle. The CDR3 protein is CARGRSEQYF. In nucleotides, the CDR3 is TGTGCCCGGGGGAGGTCCGAGCAGTACTTC.

This sequence joins TRBV6-1 and TRBJ2-6; D remains ambiguous. From germline, CDR1 is MNHNS and CDR2 SASEGT. With 3 bases removed from V and 6 bases from J, the gap between germline ends came to 12 bases. The CDR3 loop spans 15 amino acids. CDR3 in amino acids: CASSDGQVQANVLTF. CDR3 nucleotides: TGTGCCAGCAGTGACGGTCAGGTCCAGGCCAACGTCCTGACTTTC.

The chain employs TRBV18 and TRBJ2-1; the match to TRBD1 covers 9 bases. The CDR3 is 16 residues long. The V gene's germline CDR1 is KGHSH and CDR2 LQKENI. The V segment lost 2 bases and the J segment 7 bases; nucleotides outside the gene matches: 9. CDR3 in amino acids: CASSPRRDRDGNEQFF. CDR3 coding DNA: TGTGCCAGCTCACCAAGAAGGGACAGGGATGGTAATGAGCAGTTCTTC.

The rearrangement links TRBV6-5 to TRBJ2-1; D possibly corresponds to TRBD1 (5 bases). The CDR3 is made up of 12 amino acids. Germline V lookup: CDR1 MNHEY, CDR2 SVGAGI. V lost 7 bases and J lost 2, with 6 bases in between. The DNA for the CDR3 is TGTGCCAGCAAGGGGACCTACAATGAGCAGTTCTTC. This encodes CASKGTYNEQFF.

The genes are TRBV6-1 and TRBJ2-7; maybe TRBD1 (6 bases). The CDR3 consists of 14 residues. Germline CDR1 reads MNHNS; CDR2 reads SASEGT. Trimming left V 10 bases short and J 0 bases short, with 16 bases between. The CDR3 DNA is TGTGCCACCTACTGGGGGACAAGCTCCTACGAGCAGTACTTC. Protein product: CATYWGTSSYEQYF.